The count of the clone carrying this TCR beta chain is one. The assay was immunoSEQ multiplex PCR, and TCRdb's table has in-frame clones only and misses some. The sample has around 83,000 clones, around 90% seen once; the top ten hold approximately 5.2%. This sample stems from a study of T cell responses to AZD1222 COVID-19 vaccine. This CDR3 is 14 amino acids long. In germline, CDR1 is GTSNPN, CDR2 SVGIG (reference sequence). V was shortened by 2 bases and J by 0 bases, with 9 bases between the two germline ends. The rearrangement links TRBV30 to TRBJ2-3; D might be TRBD2 (6 bases). This clonotype was obtained from an adult in good health. Specimen: peripheral blood, collected on day 0 of AZD1222 vaccination. CDR3 sequence (DNA): TGTGCCTGGAGTTGGGGAGGTAGCACAGATACGCAGTATTTT. Translated, it gives CAWSWGGSTDTQYF.